The 24 T cell receptor beta chains reported below all come from one sample, sequenced in a study of cytomegalovirus exposure and HLA in healthy donors. The primer mix had 60 Vbeta and 13 Jbeta primers. The repertoire was sequenced with immunoSEQ multiplex PCR; TCRdb's copy has only in-frame clones and lacks some. The top ten hold 2.5% of the sample, which has more than 75,000 clones, roughly 85% seen once. Input material: PBMCs. The receptors derive from a young man in good health and CMV-seronegative.

CDR3 DNA: TGTGCCAGTAGTACTTCACAGGGTCGCTCTGGAAACACCATATATTTT. Its protein is CASSTSQGRSGNTIYF. The chain is built from TRBV19 and TRBJ1-3; D may be TRBD1 (6 bases). With 4 bases removed from V and 0 bases from J, the gap between germline ends came to 13 bases. The CDR3 is 16 amino acids. The germline V gene encodes CDR1 LNHDA and CDR2 SQIVND (reference sequence).

The chain couples TRBV5-8 to TRBJ2-4, with D possibly matching TRBD1 (6 bases). Trimming cost V 4 bases and J 0 bases, with 14 bases left between them. Germline CDR1 and CDR2: SGHTS and YDEGEE. This CDR3 spans 16 amino acids. The chain's CDR3 is CASSIRQELAKNIQYF. The CDR3 bases are TGTGCCAGCAGCATTCGACAGGAGCTAGCCAAAAACATTCAGTACTTC.

This chain joins TRBV14 and TRBJ1-1; D uncertain. Germline V gives CDR1 SGHDN, CDR2 FVKESK. Trimming removed 0 bases at V and 4 bases at J, with 9 bases between. The CDR3 length is 14 residues. The CDR3 here is CASSQEVPGTEAFF. DNA of the CDR3: TGTGCCAGCAGCCAAGAGGTTCCGGGCACTGAAGCTTTCTTT. The variable domain in full, with the rest retrieved from reference TRBV14 and TRBJ1-1, is EAGVTQFPSHSVIEKGQTVTLRCDPISGHDNLYWYRRVMGKEIKFLLHFVKESKQDESGMPNNRFLAERTGGTYSTLKVQPAELEDSGVYFCASSQEVPGTEAFFGQGTRLTVV.

The chain has TRBV4-2 and TRBJ1-1; TRBD1 is a possible D gene (6 bases). V was pared by 8 bases and J by 1 base, with 14 bases between. The CDR3 loop spans 14 amino acids. The germline gives CDR1 LGHNA, CDR2 YNFKEQ. In DNA, the CDR3 is TGTGCCAGCGTCCGAACCAGGGGGAACACTGAAGCTTTCTTT. This sequence encodes CASVRTRGNTEAFF.

This chain joins TRBV7-2 and TRBJ2-7, with TRBD2 matching 11 bases. This CDR3 has 15 amino acids. The germline V gene encodes CDR1 SGHTA and CDR2 FQGNSA. With V trimmed by 2 bases and J by 4 bases, 4 bases remained unmatched. The CDR3: CASSLITSGGYEQYF. CDR3 sequence (DNA): TGTGCCAGCAGCTTAATAACTAGCGGGGGTTACGAGCAGTACTTC.

The gene calls are TRBV18 and TRBJ2-3, with 9 positions matching TRBD2. The CDR3 sequence is 13 residues long. Germline V CDR1 and CDR2: KGHSH, LQKENI. Here the CDR3 reads CDEAGGWTDTQYF. The CDR3 nucleotides read TGTGACGAAGCGGGGGGTTGGACAGATACGCAGTATTTT. Drawing the rest from reference TRBV18 and TRBJ2-3, the complete variable domain is NAGVMQNPRHLVRRRGQEARLRCSPMKGHSHVYWYRQLPEEGLKFMVYLQKENIIDESGMPKERFSAEFPKEGPSILRIQQVVRGDSAAYFCDEAGGWTDTQYFGPGTRLTVL.

The V and J genes are TRBV7-2 and TRBJ2-2, with D maybe TRBD2 (5 bases). The V gene's germline CDR1 is SGHTA and CDR2 FQGNSA. The CDR3 runs to 14 residues. V lost 3 bases and J 4 bases, leaving 9 bases between the germline ends. CDR3 protein: CASSFLEGTGELFF. The CDR3 region has the DNA TGTGCCAGCAGCTTCCTAGAGGGCACCGGGGAGCTGTTTTTT. Full variable domain (remainder filled in from reference TRBV7-2 and TRBJ2-2): GAGVSQSPSNKVTEKGKDVELRCDPISGHTALYWYRQSLGQGLEFLIYFQGNSAPDKSGLPSDRFSAERTGGSVSTLTIQRTQQEDSAVYLCASSFLEGTGELFFGEGSRLTVL.

The chain is built from TRBV7-8 and TRBJ1-1; D ambiguous. V shed 6 bases and J shed 5 bases, with 7 bases lying between them. The CDR3 runs to 11 residues. Germline CDR1 SGHVS, CDR2 FQNEAQ. This CDR3 reads CASRRGTEAFF. CDR3 sequence (DNA): TGTGCCAGCAGACGGGGAACTGAAGCTTTCTTT.

The chain combines TRBV7-8 with TRBJ1-6; a possible D gene is TRBD1 (5 bases). The germline V gene has CDR1 SGHVS and CDR2 FQNEAQ. V lost 4 bases to trimming and J lost 10 bases, with 14 bases between them. This CDR3 spans 14 amino acids. CDR3 region: CASSWQGGNSPLHF. CDR3 nucleotide sequence: TGTGCCAGCAGCTGGCAGGGAGGGAACTCACCCCTCCACTTT.

The chain joins TRBV10-1 to TRBJ2-2; TRBD1 matches 8 bases. The CDR3 contains 14 residues. Trimming cost V 6 bases and J 1 base; bases outside gene matches: 1. The V gene's germline CDR1 is WNHNN and CDR2 SYGVQD (reference sequence). CDR3 coding DNA: TGCGCCAGCAGAGGACAGGGGAACACCGGGGAGCTGTTTTTT. Translation gives CASRGQGNTGELFF.

The chain combines TRBV25-1 with TRBJ2-7, with TRBD2 as a possible D gene (6 bases). V dropped 5 bases and J dropped 12 bases, with 17 bases sitting between them. The CDR3 covers 12 residues. Germline V gene lookup returns CDR1 MGHDK and CDR2 SYGVNS. The CDR3 DNA sequence: TGTGCCAGCAGTCTGTGGGGGGTTAGGCGGTACTTC. This encodes CASSLWGVRRYF.

The rearrangement joins TRBV7-9 to TRBJ2-3; 7 nucleotides match TRBD2. The CDR3 is 16 amino acids. Germline loops: CDR1 SEHNR, CDR2 FQNEAQ (reference sequence). J lost 0 bases, V lost 6 bases, and 9 bases had no gene match. CDR3 nucleotides: TGTGCCAGCAGGGATAAAAGCGGGGCTAGCACAGATACGCAGTATTTT. Protein: CASRDKSGASTDTQYF.

The chain combines TRBV7-9 with TRBJ2-7; unclear D gene. Deletions cut 1 base from V and 6 bases from J, with 7 bases between. This CDR3 has 12 amino acids. Germline-derived CDR1 and CDR2 are SEHNR and FQNEAQ (reference sequence). This CDR3 reads CASSLDRSEQYF. CDR3 DNA sequence: TGTGCCAGCAGCTTAGACAGATCCGAGCAGTACTTC.

The rearrangement links TRBV30 to TRBJ1-3; no definite D call. Trimming removed 4 bases at V and 2 bases at J, with 9 bases between. This CDR3 is 13 amino acids long. Germline V gives CDR1 GTSNPN, CDR2 SVGIG (reference sequence). The CDR3 region has the DNA TGTGCCTGGATGGAGGCGGCTGGAAACACCATATATTTT. Translating gives CAWMEAAGNTIYF.

This clone was found a few times. V usage is TRBV7-9 and J usage is TRBJ1-5; D might be TRBD1 (6 bases). Per germline, CDR1 SEHNR and CDR2 FQNEAQ (reference sequence). The CDR3 has 15 amino acids. Trimming cost V 2 bases and J 3 bases, with 11 bases left between them. CDR3 DNA sequence: TGTGCCAGCAGCTTATCTGGACAGATCAATCAGCCCCAGCATTTT. It specifies CASSLSGQINQPQHF.

In this sample, this clone turned up a few times. The chain links TRBV5-6 to TRBJ1-3; tentatively, D is TRBD1 (6 bases). The CDR3 spans 14 residues. From germline, CDR1 is SGHDT and CDR2 YYEEEE. The V end was cut by 4 bases, the J end by 5 bases, with 13 bases between. CDR3 nucleotide sequence: TGTGCCAGCAGCGGTACAGGGCTGAGAAACACCATATATTTT. This translates into CASSGTGLRNTIYF.

The chain combines TRBV9 with TRBJ1-1, with 8 bases matching TRBD1. This CDR3 comprises 16 residues. V shed 4 bases, J shed 2 bases, and the junction held 10 bases outside the gene matches. The germline CDR1 and CDR2 sequences are SGDLS and YYNGEE. In nucleotides, the CDR3 is TGTGCCAGCAGCCCTTATATTACAGGGGGAAACACTGAAGCTTTCTTT. Its protein is CASSPYITGGNTEAFF.

V gene TRBV2 combines with J gene TRBJ2-7; 8 bases map to TRBD2. Germline V gene sequence: CDR1 SNHLY, CDR2 FYNNEI. The CDR3 is 14 residues long. J gave up 0 bases and V 6 bases, and 4 bases lay outside the gene matches. The CDR3 region is CASRREGSSYEQYF. CDR3 coding DNA: TGTGCCAGCAGACGGGAGGGTAGCTCCTACGAGCAGTACTTC.

The V gene is TRBV18, the J gene TRBJ1-5; D call uncertain. V lost 10 bases and J lost 4, with 14 bases in between. Germline CDR1 and CDR2: KGHSH and LQKENI. The CDR3 spans 13 residues. CDR3: CATSTELNQPQHF. In DNA, the CDR3 is TGTGCCACCAGTACGGAGCTTAATCAGCCCCAGCATTTT. The full variable domain, in which reference TRBV18 and TRBJ1-5 provide the parts outside the CDR3, is NAGVMQNPRHLVRRRGQEARLRCSPMKGHSHVYWYRQLPEEGLKFMVYLQKENIIDESGMPKERFSAEFPKEGPSILRIQQVVRGDSAAYFCATSTELNQPQHFGDGTRLSIL.

The J gene is TRBJ1-1, the V gene TRBV6-6, with a tentative D call TRBD1 (6 bases). Trimming cost V 8 bases and J 4 bases, with 14 bases left between them. Germline V CDR1 and CDR2: MNHNY, SVGAGI (reference sequence). The CDR3 totals 13 residues. As DNA, the CDR3 is TGTGCCAGCTTTAGTACAGGGAGCACTGAAGCTTTCTTT. This sequence encodes CASFSTGSTEAFF.

V usage is TRBV7-8 and J usage is TRBJ1-2; unclear D gene. V lost 1 base and J lost 2, with 11 bases in between. CDR1 SGHVS and CDR2 FQNEAQ come from the germline V gene. This CDR3 is 15 amino acids long. The CDR3 region is CASSLVSDKNYGYTF. The CDR3 DNA follows: TGTGCCAGCAGCTTAGTTAGCGACAAAAACTATGGCTACACCTTC.

The chain uses TRBV30 and TRBJ1-1; the D is unclear. The CDR3 is 12 residues long. V lost 0 bases, J lost 6 bases, and 8 bases lay in between. The germline CDR1 and CDR2 sequences are GTSNPN and SVGIG (reference sequence). The CDR3 region is CAWSVADSEAFF. DNA for the CDR3: TGTGCCTGGAGTGTGGCAGACTCTGAAGCTTTCTTT. Full variable domain (rest looked up from reference TRBV30 and TRBJ1-1): SQTIHQWPATLVQPVGSPLSLECTVEGTSNPNLYWYRQAAGRGLQLLFYSVGIGQISSEVPQNLSASRPQDRQFILSSKKLLLSDSGFYLCAWSVADSEAFFGQGTRLTVV.

The chain links TRBV5-1 to TRBJ2-3; TRBD2 agrees at 12 bases. J lost 3 bases, V lost 3 bases, and 2 bases had no gene match. CDR3 length: 15 residues. Germline V gives CDR1 SGHRS, CDR2 YFSETQ. The CDR3 loop reads CASSSTSGGTDTQYF. Here the CDR3 DNA reads TGCGCCAGCAGCTCGACTAGCGGGGGAACAGATACGCAGTATTTT.

This clone showed up just once. The V gene is TRBV28, the J gene TRBJ2-4; possible D gene TRBD2, 6 bases. The CDR3 contains 16 residues. V shed 6 bases and J shed 1 base, with 16 bases lying between them. Germline V gives CDR1 MDHEN, CDR2 SYDVKM. The CDR3 region is CASRLRGGSAKNIQYF. DNA for the CDR3: TGTGCCAGCAGACTTAGGGGAGGTTCGGCCAAAAACATTCAGTACTTC.